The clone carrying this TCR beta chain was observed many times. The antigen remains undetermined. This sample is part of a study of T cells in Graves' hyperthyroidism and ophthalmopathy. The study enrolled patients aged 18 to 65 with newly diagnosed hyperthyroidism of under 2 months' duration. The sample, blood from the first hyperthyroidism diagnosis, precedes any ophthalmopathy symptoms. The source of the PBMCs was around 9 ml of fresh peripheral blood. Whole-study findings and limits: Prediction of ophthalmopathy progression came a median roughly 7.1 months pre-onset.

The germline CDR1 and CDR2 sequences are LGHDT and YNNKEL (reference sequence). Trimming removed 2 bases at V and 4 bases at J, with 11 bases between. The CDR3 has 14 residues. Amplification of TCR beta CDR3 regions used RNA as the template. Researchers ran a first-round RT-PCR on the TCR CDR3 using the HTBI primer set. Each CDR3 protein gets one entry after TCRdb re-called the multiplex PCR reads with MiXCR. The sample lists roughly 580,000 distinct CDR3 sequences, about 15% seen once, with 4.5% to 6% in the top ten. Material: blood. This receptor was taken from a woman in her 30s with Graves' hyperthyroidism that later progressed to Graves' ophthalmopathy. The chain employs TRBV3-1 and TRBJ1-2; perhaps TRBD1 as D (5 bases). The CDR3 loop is CASSQSGFIYGYTF. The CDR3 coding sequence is TGTGCCAGCAGCCAATCAGGGTTCATCTATGGCTACACCTTC.